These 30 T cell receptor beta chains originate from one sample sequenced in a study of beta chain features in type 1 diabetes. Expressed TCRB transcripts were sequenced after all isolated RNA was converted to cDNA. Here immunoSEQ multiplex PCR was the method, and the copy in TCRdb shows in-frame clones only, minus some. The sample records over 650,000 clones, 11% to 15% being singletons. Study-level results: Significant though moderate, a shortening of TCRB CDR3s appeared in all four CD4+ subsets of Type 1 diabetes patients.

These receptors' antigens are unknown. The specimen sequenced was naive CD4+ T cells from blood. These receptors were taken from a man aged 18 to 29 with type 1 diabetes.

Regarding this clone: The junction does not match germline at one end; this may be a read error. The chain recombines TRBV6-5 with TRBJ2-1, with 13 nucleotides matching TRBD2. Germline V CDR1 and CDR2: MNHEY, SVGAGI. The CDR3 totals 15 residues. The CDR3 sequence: CASSDSSGTSGKQFF. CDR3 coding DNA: TGTGCCAGCAGTGACTCCTCCGGGACTAGCGGGAAGCAGTTCTTC.

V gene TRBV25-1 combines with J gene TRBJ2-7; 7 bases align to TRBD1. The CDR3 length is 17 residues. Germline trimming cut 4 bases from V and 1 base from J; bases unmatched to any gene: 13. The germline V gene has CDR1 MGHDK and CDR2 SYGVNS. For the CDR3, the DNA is TGTGCCAGCAGTGCATATAGACAGGGTCACGGTTCCTACGAGCAGTACTTC. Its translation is CASSAYRQGHGSYEQYF.

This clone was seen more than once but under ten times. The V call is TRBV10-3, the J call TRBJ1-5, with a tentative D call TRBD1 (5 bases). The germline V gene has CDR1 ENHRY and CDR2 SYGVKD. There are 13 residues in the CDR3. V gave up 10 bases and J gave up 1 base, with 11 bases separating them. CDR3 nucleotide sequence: TGTGCCACGGCTGGGGGGAGCAATCAGCCCCAGCATTTT. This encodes CATAGGSNQPQHF.

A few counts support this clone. The CDR3 nucleotides are TGTGCCACCAGCAGAGGGGACGGCGCAACTAATGAAAAACTGTTTTTT. Translated: CATSRGDGATNEKLFF. The rearrangement joins TRBV15 to TRBJ1-4, with TRBD1 as a possible D gene (5 bases). The CDR3 has 16 residues. The germline V gene encodes CDR1 LNHNV and CDR2 YYDKDF (reference sequence). V lost 1 base and J 0 bases, leaving 9 bases between the germline ends.

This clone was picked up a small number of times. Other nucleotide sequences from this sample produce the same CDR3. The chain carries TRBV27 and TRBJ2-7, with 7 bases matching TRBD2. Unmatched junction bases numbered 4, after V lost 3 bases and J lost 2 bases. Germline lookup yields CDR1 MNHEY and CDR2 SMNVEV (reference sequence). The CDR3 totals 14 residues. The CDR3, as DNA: TGTGCCAGCAGTTTCTCGGGGGGACCCTACGAGCAGTACTTC. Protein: CASSFSGGPYEQYF.

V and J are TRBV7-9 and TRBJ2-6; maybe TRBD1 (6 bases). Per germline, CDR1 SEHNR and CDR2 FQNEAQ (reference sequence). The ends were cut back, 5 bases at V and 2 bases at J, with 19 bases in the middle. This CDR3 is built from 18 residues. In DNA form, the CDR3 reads TGTGCCAGCAGCGCAGTACAGGGATTTACACCTGGGGCCAACGTCCTGACTTTC. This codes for CASSAVQGFTPGANVLTF.

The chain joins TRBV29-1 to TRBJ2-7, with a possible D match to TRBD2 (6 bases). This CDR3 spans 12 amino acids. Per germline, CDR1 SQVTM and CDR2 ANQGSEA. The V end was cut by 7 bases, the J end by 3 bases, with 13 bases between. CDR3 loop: CSAEGDHYEQYF. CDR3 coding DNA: TGCAGCGCGGAGGGAGACCACTACGAGCAGTACTTC.

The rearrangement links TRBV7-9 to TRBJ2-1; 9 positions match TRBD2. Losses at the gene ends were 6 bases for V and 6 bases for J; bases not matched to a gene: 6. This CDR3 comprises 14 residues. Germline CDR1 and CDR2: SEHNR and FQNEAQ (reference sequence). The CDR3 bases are TGTGCCAGCAGGGCGGCAGCGGGGGGCAATGAGCAGTTCTTC. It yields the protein CASRAAAGGNEQFF.

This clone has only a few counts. The CDR3 coding sequence is TGCGCCAGCAGGGATGGACAGGGAAACACTGAAGCTTTCTTT. Translation gives CASRDGQGNTEAFF. This chain connects TRBV4-1 to TRBJ1-1; 8 nucleotides agree with TRBD1. The CDR3 length is 14 residues. V lost 6 bases to trimming and J lost 2 bases; unmatched junction nucleotides: 5. Germline V CDR1 and CDR2: MGHRA, YSYEKL.

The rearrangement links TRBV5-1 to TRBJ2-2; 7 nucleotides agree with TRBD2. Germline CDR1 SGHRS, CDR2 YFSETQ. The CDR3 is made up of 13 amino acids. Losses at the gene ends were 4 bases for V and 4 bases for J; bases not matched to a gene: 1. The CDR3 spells CASSTGGTGELFF. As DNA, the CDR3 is TGCGCCAGCAGCACGGGAGGCACCGGGGAGCTGTTTTTT.

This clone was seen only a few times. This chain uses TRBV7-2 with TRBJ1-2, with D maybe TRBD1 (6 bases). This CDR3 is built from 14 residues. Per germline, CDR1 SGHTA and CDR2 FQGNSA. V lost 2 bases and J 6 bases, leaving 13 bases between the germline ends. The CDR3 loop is CASSLLQGLDGYTF. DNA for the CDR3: TGTGCCAGCAGCTTACTTCAGGGGCTGGATGGCTACACCTTC.

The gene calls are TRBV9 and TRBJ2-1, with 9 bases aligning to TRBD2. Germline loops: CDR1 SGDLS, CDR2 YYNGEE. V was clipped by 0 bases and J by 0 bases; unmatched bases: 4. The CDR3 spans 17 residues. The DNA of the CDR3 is TGTGCCAGCAGCGTAGTGGCTAGCGGGGCCTCCTACAATGAGCAGTTCTTC. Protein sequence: CASSVVASGASYNEQFF.

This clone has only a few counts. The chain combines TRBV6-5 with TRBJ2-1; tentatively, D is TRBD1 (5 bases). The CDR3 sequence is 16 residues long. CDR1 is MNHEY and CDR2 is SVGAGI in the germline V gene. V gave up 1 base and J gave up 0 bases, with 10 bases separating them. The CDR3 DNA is TGTGCCAGCAGTTACTGGCAGGGCAGCTCCTACAATGAGCAGTTCTTC. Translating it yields CASSYWQGSSYNEQFF.

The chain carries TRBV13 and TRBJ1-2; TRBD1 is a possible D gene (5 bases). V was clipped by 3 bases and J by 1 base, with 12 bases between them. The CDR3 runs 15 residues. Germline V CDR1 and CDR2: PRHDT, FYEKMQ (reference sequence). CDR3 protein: CASSFRGVVNYGYTF. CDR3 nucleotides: TGTGCCAGCAGCTTCCGGGGGGTCGTTAACTATGGCTACACCTTC.

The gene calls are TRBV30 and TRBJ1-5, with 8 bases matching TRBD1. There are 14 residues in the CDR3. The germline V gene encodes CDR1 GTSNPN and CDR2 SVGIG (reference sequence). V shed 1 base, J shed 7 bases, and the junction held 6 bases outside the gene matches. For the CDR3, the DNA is TGTGCCTGGAGTGCCGGGACAGGAGTGCAGCCCCAGCATTTT. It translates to CAWSAGTGVQPQHF.

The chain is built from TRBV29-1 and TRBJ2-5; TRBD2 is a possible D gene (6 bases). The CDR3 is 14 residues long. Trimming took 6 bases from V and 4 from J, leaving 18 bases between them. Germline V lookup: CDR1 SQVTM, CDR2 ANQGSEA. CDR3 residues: CSVDQGRGGETQYF. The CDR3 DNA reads TGCAGCGTCGACCAAGGGCGGGGAGGAGAGACCCAGTACTTC. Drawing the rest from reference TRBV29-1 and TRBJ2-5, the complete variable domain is SAVISQKPSRDICQRGTSLTIQCQVDSQVTMMFWYRQQPGQSLTLIATANQGSEATYESGFVIDKFPISRPNLTFSTLTVSNMSPEDSSIYLCSVDQGRGGETQYFGPGTRLLVL.

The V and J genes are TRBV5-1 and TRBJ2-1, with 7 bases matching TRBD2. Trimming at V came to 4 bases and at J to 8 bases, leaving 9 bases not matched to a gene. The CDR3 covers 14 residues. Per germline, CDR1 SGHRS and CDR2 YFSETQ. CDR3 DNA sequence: TGCGCCAGCAGCGCCTCACGGGAGGCCGATGAGCAGTTCTTC. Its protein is CASSASREADEQFF.

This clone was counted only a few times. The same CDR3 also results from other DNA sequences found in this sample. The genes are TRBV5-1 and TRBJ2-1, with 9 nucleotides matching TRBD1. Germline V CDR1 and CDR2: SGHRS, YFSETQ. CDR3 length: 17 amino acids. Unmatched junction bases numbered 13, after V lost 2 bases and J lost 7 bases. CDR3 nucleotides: TGCGCCAGCAGCTTCGAGCCTCCGGGACAGGGAATTAATGAGCAGTTCTTC. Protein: CASSFEPPGQGINEQFF.

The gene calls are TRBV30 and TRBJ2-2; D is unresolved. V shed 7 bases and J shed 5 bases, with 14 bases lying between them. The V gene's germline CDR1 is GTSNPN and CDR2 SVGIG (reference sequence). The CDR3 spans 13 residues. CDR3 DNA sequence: TGTGCCTACAAGGCCAGAAGGACCGGGGAGCTGTTTTTT. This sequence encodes CAYKARRTGELFF. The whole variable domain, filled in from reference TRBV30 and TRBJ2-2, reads SQTIHQWPATLVQPVGSPLSLECTVEGTSNPNLYWYRQAAGRGLQLLFYSVGIGQISSEVPQNLSASRPQDRQFILSSKKLLLSDSGFYLCAYKARRTGELFFGEGSRLTVL.

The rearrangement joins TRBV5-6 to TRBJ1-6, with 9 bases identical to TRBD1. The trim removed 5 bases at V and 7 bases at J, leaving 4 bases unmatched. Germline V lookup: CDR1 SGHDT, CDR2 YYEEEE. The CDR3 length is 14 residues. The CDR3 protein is CASRFGQGNSPLHF. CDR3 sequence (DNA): TGTGCCAGCAGATTCGGACAGGGGAATTCACCCCTCCACTTT.

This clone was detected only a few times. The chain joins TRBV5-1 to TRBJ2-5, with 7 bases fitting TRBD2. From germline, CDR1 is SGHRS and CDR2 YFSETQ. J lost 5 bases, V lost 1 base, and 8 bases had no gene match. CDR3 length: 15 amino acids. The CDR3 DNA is TGCGCCAGCAGCTTGAGCGGATCTAGCGGCGAGACCCAGTACTTC. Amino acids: CASSLSGSSGETQYF. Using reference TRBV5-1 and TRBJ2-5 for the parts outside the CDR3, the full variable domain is KAGVTQTPRYLIKTRGQQVTLSCSPISGHRSVSWYQQTPGQGLQFLFEYFSETQRNKGNFPGRFSGRQFSNSRSEMNVSTLELGDSALYLCASSLSGSSGETQYFGPGTRLLVL.

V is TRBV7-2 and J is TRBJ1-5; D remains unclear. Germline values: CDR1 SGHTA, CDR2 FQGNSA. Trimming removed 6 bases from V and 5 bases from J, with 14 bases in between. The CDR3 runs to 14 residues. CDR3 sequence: CASSAGGLYQPQHF. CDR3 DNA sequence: TGTGCCAGCAGTGCTGGTGGTTTATATCAGCCCCAGCATTTT.

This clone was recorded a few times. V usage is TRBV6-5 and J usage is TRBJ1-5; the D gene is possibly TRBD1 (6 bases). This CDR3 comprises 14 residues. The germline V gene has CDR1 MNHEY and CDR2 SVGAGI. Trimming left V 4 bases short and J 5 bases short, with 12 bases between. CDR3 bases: TGTGCCAGCAGTTTGAGACAGGCCGATCAGCCCCAGCATTTT. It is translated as CASSLRQADQPQHF.

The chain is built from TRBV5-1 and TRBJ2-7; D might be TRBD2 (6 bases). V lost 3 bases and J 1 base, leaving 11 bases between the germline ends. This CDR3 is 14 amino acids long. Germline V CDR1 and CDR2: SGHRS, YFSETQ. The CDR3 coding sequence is TGCGCCAGCAGCTCCGGCGGGGAATCCTACGAGCAGTACTTC. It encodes CASSSGGESYEQYF. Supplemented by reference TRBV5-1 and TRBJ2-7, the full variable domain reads KAGVTQTPRYLIKTRGQQVTLSCSPISGHRSVSWYQQTPGQGLQFLFEYFSETQRNKGNFPGRFSGRQFSNSRSEMNVSTLELGDSALYLCASSSGGESYEQYFGPGTRLTVT.

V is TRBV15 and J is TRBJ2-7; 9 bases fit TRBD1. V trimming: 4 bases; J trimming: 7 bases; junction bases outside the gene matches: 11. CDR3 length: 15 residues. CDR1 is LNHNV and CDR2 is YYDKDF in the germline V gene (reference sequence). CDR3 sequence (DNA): TGTGCCACCAGCAACCCGGGGGGACAGGGTAGAGAGCAGTACTTC. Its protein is CATSNPGGQGREQYF.

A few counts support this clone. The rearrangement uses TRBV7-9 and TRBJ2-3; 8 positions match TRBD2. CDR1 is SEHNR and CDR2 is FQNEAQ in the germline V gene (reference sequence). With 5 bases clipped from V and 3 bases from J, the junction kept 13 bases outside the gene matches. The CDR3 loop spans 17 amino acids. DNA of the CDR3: TGTGCCAGCAGCCAATTTGGGAGCGGGAGTGCAACAGATACGCAGTATTTT. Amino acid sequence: CASSQFGSGSATDTQYF.

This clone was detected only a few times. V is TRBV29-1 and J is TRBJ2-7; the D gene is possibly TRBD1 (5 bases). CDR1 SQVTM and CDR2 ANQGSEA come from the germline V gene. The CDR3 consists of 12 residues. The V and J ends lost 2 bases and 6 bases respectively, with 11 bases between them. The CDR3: CSVERAGREQYF. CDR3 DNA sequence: TGCAGCGTTGAACGGGCAGGGCGCGAGCAGTACTTC.

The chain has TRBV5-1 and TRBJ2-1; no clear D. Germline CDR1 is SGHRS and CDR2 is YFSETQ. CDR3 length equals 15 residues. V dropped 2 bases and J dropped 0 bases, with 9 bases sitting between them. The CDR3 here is CASSFGHSSYNEQFF. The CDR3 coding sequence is TGCGCCAGCAGCTTCGGCCACAGCTCCTACAATGAGCAGTTCTTC.

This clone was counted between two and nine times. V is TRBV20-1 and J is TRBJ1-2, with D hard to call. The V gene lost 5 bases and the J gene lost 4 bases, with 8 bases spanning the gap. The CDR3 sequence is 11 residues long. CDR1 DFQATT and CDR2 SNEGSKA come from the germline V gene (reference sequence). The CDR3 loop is CSAALTYGYTF. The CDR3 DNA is TGCAGTGCTGCCCTGACCTATGGCTACACCTTC.

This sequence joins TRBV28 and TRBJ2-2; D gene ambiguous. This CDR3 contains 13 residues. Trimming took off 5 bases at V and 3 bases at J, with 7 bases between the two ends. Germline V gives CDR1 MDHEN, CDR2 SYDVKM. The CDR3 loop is CASSVQYTGELFF. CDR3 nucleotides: TGTGCCAGCAGTGTCCAGTACACCGGGGAGCTGTTTTTT.